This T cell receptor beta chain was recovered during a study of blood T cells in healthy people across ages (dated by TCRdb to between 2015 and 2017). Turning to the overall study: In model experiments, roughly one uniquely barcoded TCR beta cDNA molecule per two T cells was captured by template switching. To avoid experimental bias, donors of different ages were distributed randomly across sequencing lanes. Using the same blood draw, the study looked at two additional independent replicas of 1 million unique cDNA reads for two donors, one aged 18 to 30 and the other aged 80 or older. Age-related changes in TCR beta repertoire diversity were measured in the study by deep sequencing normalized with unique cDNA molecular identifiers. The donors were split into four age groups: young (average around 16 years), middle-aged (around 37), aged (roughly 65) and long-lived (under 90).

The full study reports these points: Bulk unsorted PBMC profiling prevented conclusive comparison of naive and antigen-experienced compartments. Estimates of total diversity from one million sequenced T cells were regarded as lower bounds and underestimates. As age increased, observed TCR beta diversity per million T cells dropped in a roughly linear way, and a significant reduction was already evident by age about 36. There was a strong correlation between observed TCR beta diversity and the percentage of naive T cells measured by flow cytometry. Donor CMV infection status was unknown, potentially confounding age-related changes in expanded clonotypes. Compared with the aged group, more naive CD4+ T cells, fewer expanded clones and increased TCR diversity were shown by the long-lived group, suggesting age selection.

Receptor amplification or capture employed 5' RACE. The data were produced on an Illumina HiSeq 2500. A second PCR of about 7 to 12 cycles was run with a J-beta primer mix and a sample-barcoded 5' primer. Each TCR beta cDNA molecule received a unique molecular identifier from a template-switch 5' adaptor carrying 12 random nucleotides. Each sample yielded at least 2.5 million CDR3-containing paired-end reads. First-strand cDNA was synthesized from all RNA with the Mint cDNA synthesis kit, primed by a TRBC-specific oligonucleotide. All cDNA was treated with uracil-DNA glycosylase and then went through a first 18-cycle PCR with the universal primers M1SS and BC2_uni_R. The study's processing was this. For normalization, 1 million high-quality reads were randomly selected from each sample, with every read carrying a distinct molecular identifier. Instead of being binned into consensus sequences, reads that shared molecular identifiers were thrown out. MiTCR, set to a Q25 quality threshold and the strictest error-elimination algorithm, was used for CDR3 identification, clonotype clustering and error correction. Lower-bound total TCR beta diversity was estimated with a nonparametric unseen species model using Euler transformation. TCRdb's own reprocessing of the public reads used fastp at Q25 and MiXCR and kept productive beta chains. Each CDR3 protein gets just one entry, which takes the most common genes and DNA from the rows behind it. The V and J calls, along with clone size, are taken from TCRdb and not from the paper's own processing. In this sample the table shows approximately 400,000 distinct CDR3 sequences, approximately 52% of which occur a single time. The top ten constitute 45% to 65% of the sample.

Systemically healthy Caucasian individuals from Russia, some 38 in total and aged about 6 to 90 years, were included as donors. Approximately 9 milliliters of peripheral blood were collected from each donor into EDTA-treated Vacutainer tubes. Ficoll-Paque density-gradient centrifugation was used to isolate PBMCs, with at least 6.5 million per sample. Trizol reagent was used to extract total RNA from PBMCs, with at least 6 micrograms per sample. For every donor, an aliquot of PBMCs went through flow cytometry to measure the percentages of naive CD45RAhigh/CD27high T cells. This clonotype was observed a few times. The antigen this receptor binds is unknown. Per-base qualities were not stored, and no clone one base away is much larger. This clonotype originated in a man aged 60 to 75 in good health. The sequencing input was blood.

The nucleotide sequence reads as follows: TGTGCCAGCAGCCGCGACCCACAAACCTACGAGCAGTACTTC. It translates to CASSRDPQTYEQYF. The sequence links TRBV12-3 or TRBV12-4 to TRBJ2-7; a confident D gene designation cannot be given. Its CDR3 holds 14 amino acids, cysteine through phenylalanine. Only the CDR3 DNA is retained, 42 bases long and in frame from the first base. V and J lose 6 bases and 2 bases, and a span of 14 bases separates them.